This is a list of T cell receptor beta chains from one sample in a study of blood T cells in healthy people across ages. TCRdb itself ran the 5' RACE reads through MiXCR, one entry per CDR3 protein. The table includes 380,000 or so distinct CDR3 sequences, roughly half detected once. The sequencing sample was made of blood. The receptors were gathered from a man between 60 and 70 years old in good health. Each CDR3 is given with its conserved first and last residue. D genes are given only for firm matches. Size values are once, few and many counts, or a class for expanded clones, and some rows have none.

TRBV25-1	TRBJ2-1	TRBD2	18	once	CASSESGTSGFSYNEQFF	TGTGCCAGCAGTGAAAGTGGAACTAGCGGCTTCTCCTACAATGAGCAGTTCTTC
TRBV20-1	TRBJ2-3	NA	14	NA	CSSQKGGNADTQYF	TGCAGTTCACAAAAGGGGGGGAACGCAGATACGCAGTATTTT
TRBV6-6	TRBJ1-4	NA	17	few	CASSPEPRRGAREKLFF	TGTGCCAGCAGCCCCGAGCCCAGGCGGGGGGCTCGAGAAAAACTGTTTTTT
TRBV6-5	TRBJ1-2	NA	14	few	CASSEQGGGGGYTF	TGTGCCAGCAGTGAGCAGGGTGGAGGCGGAGGCTACACCTTC
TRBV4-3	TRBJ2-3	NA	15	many	CASSQGMLVVDTQYF	TGCGCCAGCAGCCAAGGTATGCTGGTGGTTGATACGCAGTATTTT
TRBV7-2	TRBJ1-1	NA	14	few	CASSLTGPVTEAFF	TGTGCCAGCAGCTTAACGGGGCCCGTAACTGAAGCTTTCTTT
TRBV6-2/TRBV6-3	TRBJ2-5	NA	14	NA	CASSYSNFQETQYF	TGTGCCAGCAGTTACTCGAACTTCCAAGAGACCCAGTACTTC
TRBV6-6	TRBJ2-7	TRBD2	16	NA	CASSSTLAGERYEQYF	TGTGCCAGCAGTTCCACCTTAGCGGGAGAACGCTACGAGCAGTACTTC
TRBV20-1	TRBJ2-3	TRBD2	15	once	CSARRTSSFPDTQYF	TGCAGTGCTAGAAGGACTAGCAGTTTTCCAGATACGCAGTATTTT
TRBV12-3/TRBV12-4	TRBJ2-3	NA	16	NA	CASSFRGTLLTDTQYF	TGTGCCAGCAGTTTCCGGGGGACCCTTCTCACAGATACGCAGTATTTT
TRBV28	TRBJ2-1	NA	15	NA	CASTNQRGSLNEQFF	TGTGCCAGCACCAATCAGAGGGGGTCCCTCAATGAGCAGTTCTTC
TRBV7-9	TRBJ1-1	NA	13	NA	CASSVGHYTEAFF	TGTGCCAGCAGCGTAGGACACTACACTGAAGCTTTCTTT
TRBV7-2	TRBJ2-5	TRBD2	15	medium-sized	CASSRTSGRQETQYF	TGTGCCAGCAGTCGGACTAGCGGGAGGCAAGAGACCCAGTACTTC
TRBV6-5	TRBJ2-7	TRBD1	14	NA	CASSSRQGRYEQYF	TGTGCCAGCAGTTCGAGACAGGGGCGTTACGAGCAGTACTTC
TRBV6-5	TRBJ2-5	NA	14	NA	CASSYGGAGETQYF	TGTGCCAGCAGTTACGGGGGGGCCGGAGAGACCCAGTACTTC
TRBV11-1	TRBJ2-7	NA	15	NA	CASSLVGFGGHEQYF	TGTGCCAGCAGCTTAGTGGGCTTTGGCGGACACGAGCAGTACTTC
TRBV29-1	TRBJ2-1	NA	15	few	CSVVLRGSSYNEQFF	TGCAGCGTTGTTCTTCGGGGGAGCTCCTACAATGAGCAGTTCTTC
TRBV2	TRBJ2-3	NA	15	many	CASSVPGRGTDTQYF	TGTGCCAGCAGTGTGCCGGGTCGGGGCACAGATACGCAGTATTTT
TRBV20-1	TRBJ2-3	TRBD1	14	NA	CSATKGTAADTQYF	TGCAGTGCTACCAAAGGGACAGCCGCAGATACGCAGTATTTT
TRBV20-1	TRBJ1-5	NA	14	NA	CSAWTAYSNQPQHF	TGCAGTGCCTGGACAGCTTATAGCAATCAGCCCCAGCATTTT
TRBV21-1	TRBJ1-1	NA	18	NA	CASSKEPGQLLMNTEAFF	TGTGCCAGCAGCAAAGAGCCGGGACAGCTTCTCATGAACACTGAAGCTTTCTTT
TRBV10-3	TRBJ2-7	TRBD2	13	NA	CATGPSGRDEQYF	TGTGCCACTGGCCCTAGCGGGAGGGACGAGCAGTACTTC
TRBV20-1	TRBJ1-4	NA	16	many	CSAPRTSTATNEKLFF	TGCAGTGCTCCCAGGACATCTACTGCAACTAATGAAAAACTGTTTTTT
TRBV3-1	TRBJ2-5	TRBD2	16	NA	CASSRLSGRALETQYF	TGTGCCAGCAGCCGGCTAAGCGGGAGGGCGTTGGAGACCCAGTACTTC
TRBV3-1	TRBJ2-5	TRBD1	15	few	CASSPSTGNQETQYF	TGTGCCAGCAGCCCCTCGACAGGGAACCAAGAGACCCAGTACTTC
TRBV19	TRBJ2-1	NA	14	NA	CASSPSPQAGEQFF	TGTGCCAGTAGCCCCTCTCCCCAAGCTGGTGAGCAGTTCTTC
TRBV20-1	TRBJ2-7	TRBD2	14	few	CSAATSGDAYEQYF	TGCAGTGCCGCGACTAGCGGGGACGCCTACGAGCAGTACTTC
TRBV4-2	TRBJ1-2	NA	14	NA	CASSQEGGAIGYTF	TGTGCCAGCAGCCAAGAAGGGGGTGCAATTGGCTACACCTTC
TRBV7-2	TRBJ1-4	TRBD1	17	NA	CASSSGQGATTNEKLFF	TGTGCCAGCAGCTCGGGACAGGGGGCGACAACTAATGAAAAACTGTTTTTT
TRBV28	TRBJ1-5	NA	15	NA	CASSLGGASNQPQHF	TGTGCCAGCAGTTTAGGGGGGGCTAGCAATCAGCCCCAGCATTTT
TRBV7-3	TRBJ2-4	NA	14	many	CASSLLGPGNIQYF	TGTGCCAGCAGCTTACTAGGTCCGGGGAACATTCAGTACTTC
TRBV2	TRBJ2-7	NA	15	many	CASSEGATLDYEQYF	TGTGCCAGCAGTGAAGGGGCTACCCTCGACTACGAGCAGTACTTC
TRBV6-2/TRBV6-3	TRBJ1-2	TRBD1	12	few	CASGPTHRGHTF	TGTGCCAGCGGACCGACCCACAGGGGTCACACCTTC
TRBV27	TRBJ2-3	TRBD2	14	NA	CATKTSGGADTQYF	TGTGCCACCAAGACTAGCGGGGGAGCGGATACGCAGTATTTT
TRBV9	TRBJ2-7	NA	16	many	CASSVAGSGPPYEQYF	TGTGCCAGCAGCGTAGCAGGGTCTGGCCCCCCCTACGAGCAGTACTTC
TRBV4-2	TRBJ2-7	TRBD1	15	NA	CASSQGQGKVYEQYF	TGTGCCAGCAGCCAGGGACAGGGTAAGGTGTACGAGCAGTACTTC
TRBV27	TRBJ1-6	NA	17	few	CASSLLPMTIGDSPLHF	TGTGCCAGCAGTCTATTACCGATGACCATCGGGGATTCACCCCTCCACTTT
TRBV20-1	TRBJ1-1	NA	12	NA	CSARKLNTEAFF	TGCAGTGCGAGAAAATTGAACACTGAAGCTTTCTTT
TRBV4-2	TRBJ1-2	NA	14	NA	CASSQERDWYGYTF	TGTGCCAGCAGCCAAGAAAGGGATTGGTATGGCTACACCTTC
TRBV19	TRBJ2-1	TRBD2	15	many	CASSIYGTSGNEQFF	TGTGCCAGTAGTATCTATGGGACTAGCGGTAATGAGCAGTTCTTC